This T cell receptor (beta chain) was observed in a study of identical twins. One entry per CDR3 protein, called by TCRdb with MiXCR from the 5' RACE reads. This sample has roughly 690,000 distinct CDR3 sequences; roughly 6.2% occur once, and the top ten carry around 1.9%. This clonotype was seen repeatedly, ten times or more. Antigen specificity is unknown. Germline V gene data show CDR1 as MRHNA and CDR2 as SNTAGT. The CDR3 length is 15 residues. After removal of 2 bases from V and 3 bases from J, the junction contained 3 bases not matched to a gene. Overall study results and limits: Whereas memory repertoires showed no such difference, abundant cord blood beta clonotypes carried fewer insertions. Out-of-frame alpha sequences common to twins exhibited a surplus of low generation probability.

The sequence was obtained from a man between 18 and 35 years old in good health. This chain joins TRBV6-4 and TRBJ2-1; 8 bases are a match to TRBD2. Sequencing was performed on naive T cells sorted from blood. In DNA, the CDR3 is TGTGCCAGCAGTGACAGGGCGGGAGGCTACAATGAGCAGTTCTTC. It is translated as CASSDRAGGYNEQFF.